These T cell receptor beta chains were read from a single sample in a study of blood T cell repertoires in COVID-19. The repertoire was sequenced with immunoSEQ multiplex PCR; TCRdb's copy has only in-frame clones and lacks some. The table records about 170,000 clones, around nine tenths of them present only once. Sequencing was done on a sample of peripheral blood. The receptor set was obtained from a man aged 18 to 29 with active or convalescent COVID-19. CDR3s include the opening cysteine and the closing phenylalanine or tryptophan. A D gene is named only where the DNA matches it firmly. Clone size, where shown, is once, few, many, or a class for clones that have expanded.

V gene	J gene	clone size	D gene	CDR3 DNA	CDR3 protein
TRBV4-2	TRBJ2-1	.	.	TGTGCCAGCAGGTCCAGCTCCTACAATGAGCAGTTCTTC	CASRSSSYNEQFF
TRBV6-6	TRBJ2-3	.	.	TGTGCCAGCAAGCGAGCGCTCGCGACGTCGCAGTATTTT	CASKRALATSQYF
TRBV5-4	TRBJ2-2	.	.	TGTGCCAGCAGCTTGGGGGGAGGAGATAACACCGGGGAGCTGTTTTTT	CASSLGGGDNTGELFF
TRBV19	TRBJ2-7	.	.	TGTGCCAGTAGTATCCAGGTGAACTACGAGCAGTACTTC	CASSIQVNYEQYF
TRBV11-3	TRBJ2-7	.	.	TGTGCCAGCAGCTTAGAGCGAAAAAACGAGCAGTACTTC	CASSLERKNEQYF
TRBV10-3	TRBJ1-1	.	TRBD1	TGTGCCATCAGTGAGTCGGGGGACAGGATGACTGAAGCTTTCTTT	CAISESGDRMTEAFF
TRBV11-3	TRBJ1-6	few	TRBD1	TGTGCCAGCAGCTTAGAGGGACAGTCTAATTCACCCCTCCACTTT	CASSLEGQSNSPLHF
TRBV9	TRBJ2-2	.	.	TGTGCCAGCAGCGTTACAGGGCACACCGGGGAGCTGTTTTTT	CASSVTGHTGELFF
TRBV3-1/TRBV3-2	TRBJ2-2	.	.	TGTGCCAGCAGCCCACAGCTTAACACCGGGGAGCTGTTTTTT	CASSPQLNTGELFF
TRBV2	TRBJ1-5	few	TRBD1	TGTGCCAGCAGTGGACAGGGGAGCTTGAATCAGCCCCAGCATTTT	CASSGQGSLNQPQHF
TRBV11-2	TRBJ1-6	.	TRBD1	TGTGCCAGCAGCCCTACCGGGACAGAGAATTCACCCCTCCACTTT	CASSPTGTENSPLHF
TRBV5-1	TRBJ2-7	.	.	TGCGCCAGCAGCACCCCGGACACCTCCTACGAGCAGTACTTC	CASSTPDTSYEQYF
TRBV7-2	TRBJ1-2	.	.	TGTGCCAGCAGCCTACAGGAAGACTATGGCTACACCTTC	CASSLQEDYGYTF
TRBV2	TRBJ1-6	once	TRBD1	TGTGCCAGCGAATACCCTACCGGGACAGGGGGTAATTCACCCCTCCACTTT	CASEYPTGTGGNSPLHF
TRBV24-1	TRBJ2-1	.	TRBD2	TGTGCCACCAGTGATAGGTTAGCGGGAGGAAAATACAATGAGCAGTTCTTC	CATSDRLAGGKYNEQFF
TRBV6-5	TRBJ2-3	.	TRBD1	TGTGCCAGCAGTCGTACAGGGGGGAGCACAGATACGCAGTATTTT	CASSRTGGSTDTQYF
TRBV2	TRBJ2-2	.	TRBD2	TGTGCCAGCAGAGAGCTAGCGGGGGTCACCGGGGAGCTGTTTTTT	CASRELAGVTGELFF
TRBV19	TRBJ2-1	.	.	TGTGCCAGTAGTGATCTTACTAGCTCCTACAATGAGCAGTTCTTC	CASSDLTSSYNEQFF
TRBV9	TRBJ2-5	.	.	TGTGCCAGCAGCCCCTCAATGAGTAGCCGTTCTCAAGAGACCCAGTACTTC	CASSPSMSSRSQETQYF
TRBV6-5	TRBJ1-1	once	.	TGTGCCAGCAGTTCCCGCTGGGGCCAGAACACTGAAGCTTTCTTT	CASSSRWGQNTEAFF
TRBV19	TRBJ1-5	.	TRBD1	TGTGCCAGTAGTAGGTACTCCGGGACAGGGGGTATTGAGCCCCAGCATTTT	CASSRYSGTGGIEPQHF
TRBV18	TRBJ1-2	.	TRBD1	TGTGCCAGCTCACCAGAGGGGACAGATAACTATGGCTACACCTTC	CASSPEGTDNYGYTF
TRBV5-1	TRBJ2-1	.	.	TGCGCCAGCAGCTTGAGGAGAGAGAACAATGAGCAGTTCTTC	CASSLRRENNEQFF
TRBV25-1	TRBJ1-4	.	.	TGTGCCAGCAGTGAATCGACAGCTAAACTGTTTTTT	CASSESTAKLFF
TRBV9	TRBJ2-5	.	TRBD2	TGTGCCAGCAGCGTAGGGGGAGGGCAAGAGACCCAGTACTTC	CASSVGGGQETQYF
TRBV19	TRBJ2-1	.	.	TGTGCCAGTAGTATTATACACCGCAATGAGCAGTTCTTC	CASSIIHRNEQFF
TRBV5-1	TRBJ2-1	.	.	TGCGCCAGCAGCCCTACAGATTCATCCTACAATGAGCAGTTCTTC	CASSPTDSSYNEQFF
TRBV11-2	TRBJ1-4	.	TRBD1	TGTGCCAGCAGCTCCAACAGGGGGGTTCATGAAAAACTGTTTTTT	CASSSNRGVHEKLFF
TRBV3-1/TRBV3-2	TRBJ1-2	few	.	TGTGCCAGCAGCCAACGGACTGAGGGCTACACCTTC	CASSQRTEGYTF
TRBV11-3	TRBJ1-3	.	.	TGTGCCAGCAGCTTAGAGCGGGGGCACACCATATATTTT	CASSLERGHTIYF
TRBV2	TRBJ1-2	.	.	TGTGCCAGCACTCAGGGGTACTATGGCTACACCTTC	CASTQGYYGYTF
TRBV4-3	TRBJ2-7	.	.	TGCGCCAGCAGCCAAGGTAGGCTAGACCACGAGCAGTACTTC	CASSQGRLDHEQYF
TRBV9	TRBJ2-3	.	.	TGTGCCAGCAGCGAACAGACAGTCGGAGATACGCAGTATTTT	CASSEQTVGDTQYF
TRBV5-4	TRBJ1-1	.	TRBD1	TGTGCCAGCAGCTTCACGGCAGGGGGGACTGAAGCTTTCTTT	CASSFTAGGTEAFF
TRBV11-3	TRBJ2-7	.	TRBD1	TGTGCCAGCAGCTTAGATCTTCTTGGGACAGCCGACGAACCCTACGAGCAGTACTTC	CASSLDLLGTADEPYEQYF
TRBV6-5	TRBJ1-4	.	.	TGTGCCAGCAGTTTTCAGGGTTCAACTAATGAAAAACTGTTTTTT	CASSFQGSTNEKLFF
TRBV7-2	TRBJ2-1	.	.	TGTGCCAGCAGACCCGCGCGAAGCTCCTACAATGAGCAGTTCTTC	CASRPARSSYNEQFF
TRBV5-1	TRBJ1-6	.	.	TGCGCCAGCAGCGCCCCGACGGGGGGGGTATCACCCCTCCACTTT	CASSAPTGGVSPLHF
TRBV12-5	TRBJ2-3	.	TRBD1	TGTGCTAGTGGTTTAGGACAGGGTGGCACAGATACGCAGTATTTT	CASGLGQGGTDTQYF
TRBV11-3	TRBJ2-2	.	TRBD2	TGTGCCAGCAGCTTGGTAGCGGGAGGGCCCTCCGCCGGGGAGCTGTTTTTT	CASSLVAGGPSAGELFF
TRBV6-5	TRBJ1-1	.	.	TGTGCCAGCAGTTACGGCAGGGTGAACACTGAAGCTTTCTTT	CASSYGRVNTEAFF
TRBV29-1	TRBJ1-5	.	.	TGCAGCGTCGTAATGAGGCAGCCCCAGCATTTT	CSVVMRQPQHF
TRBV7-2	TRBJ2-5	.	.	TGTGCCAGCAGCTTAGGTCCTGGCGGGGTCCGGGAGACCCAGTACTTC	CASSLGPGGVRETQYF
TRBV24-1	TRBJ1-5	once	.	TGTGCCACCCAAGGTGGCGGTCGGAATCAGCCCCAGCATTTT	CATQGGGRNQPQHF
TRBV5-1	TRBJ1-3	.	.	TGCGCCAGCAGCCCCAGGACGCGGGGCGCAGGTGGAAACACCATATATTTT	CASSPRTRGAGGNTIYF
TRBV5-1	TRBJ1-2	.	.	TGCGCCAGCAGCTTCCCGGGTGTCTATGGCTACACCTTC	CASSFPGVYGYTF
TRBV2	TRBJ1-6	.	.	TGTGCCAGCAGTGAACAGGCTTCACCCCTCCACTTT	CASSEQASPLHF
TRBV7-2	TRBJ1-4	.	.	TGTGCCAGCAGAGTACAGGCAACTAATGAAAAACTGTTTTTT	CASRVQATNEKLFF
TRBV4-2	TRBJ1-2	.	.	TGTGCCAGCAGCCAAGATCAAAGGGGCCAGTATGGCTACACCTTC	CASSQDQRGQYGYTF
TRBV6-1	TRBJ1-4	.	.	TGTGCCAGCAGTGAACTGACTGGCAGGGGTGAAAAACTGTTTTTT	CASSELTGRGEKLFF
TRBV3-1/TRBV3-2	TRBJ2-2	.	.	TGTGCCAGCAGCCAAGATCTTTGGCAGAACACCGGGGAGCTGTTTTTT	CASSQDLWQNTGELFF
TRBV3-1/TRBV3-2	TRBJ2-1	.	.	TGTGCCAGCAGCAGTCGTAGCATAGAGCAGTTCTTC	CASSSRSIEQFF
TRBV7-2	TRBJ2-4	once	.	TGTGCCAGCAGCCCAGGGGTCAGATCCAAAAACATTCAGTACTTC	CASSPGVRSKNIQYF
TRBV7-9	TRBJ1-4	.	.	TGTGCCAGCAGCTTATTTCCGTCCGGAGTTAATGAAAAACTGTTTTTT	CASSLFPSGVNEKLFF
TRBV3-1/TRBV3-2	TRBJ2-2	.	.	TGTGCCAGCAGCCAAGTGAGGAGTACCGGGGAGCTGTTTTTT	CASSQVRSTGELFF
TRBV6-4	TRBJ2-3	.	TRBD2	TGTGCCAGCACCGAGGTAGCGGGGGGCGTAGATACGCAGTATTTT	CASTEVAGGVDTQYF
TRBV18	TRBJ1-5	.	.	TGTGCCAGCTCACCAACGGGGTCGGGGAGCAATCAGCCCCAGCATTTT	CASSPTGSGSNQPQHF